The 21 T cell receptor beta chains below all came from one sample that was sequenced in a study of cytomegalovirus exposure and HLA in healthy donors (dated by TCRdb to the late 2010s). The library was obtained by the immunoSEQ multiplex PCR assay. The immuneACCESS repertoire file appears here via TCRdb, limited to in-frame rearrangements. These files lack a portion of the clones; in checked studies, under half of the deficit traces to unresolved V genes, and the cause of the others is not known. The table for this sample lists 71,000 or so clones; approximately 95% of them were counted only once. Clones ranked in the top ten supply over 2% of the sample. The specimen sequenced was PBMCs. The receptors come from a woman between 18 and 30 years old in good health and CMV-seronegative.

The gene calls are TRBV11-2 and TRBJ1-5, with D possibly being TRBD1 (5 bases). Trimming removed 3 bases from V and 6 bases from J, with 12 bases in between. CDR1 SGHAT and CDR2 FQNNGV come from the germline V gene. The CDR3 spans 14 residues. DNA for the CDR3: TGTGCCAGCAGCTTGGACATTAGGGGTCAGCCCCAGCATTTT. Translation gives CASSLDIRGQPQHF.

The chain links TRBV5-1 to TRBJ2-2, with D perhaps matching TRBD1 (6 bases). Germline V gives CDR1 SGHRS, CDR2 YFSETQ. V shed 4 bases and J shed 2 bases, with 9 bases lying between them. The CDR3 is 14 amino acids. In nucleotides, the CDR3 is TGCGCCAGCAGCCAACAGGGCAACACCGGGGAGCTGTTTTTT. This encodes CASSQQGNTGELFF.

The CDR3: CASSLNTGVRETQYF. CDR3 nucleotides: TGTGCCAGCAGCCTAAATACAGGGGTTCGAGAGACCCAGTACTTC. This sequence joins TRBV27 and TRBJ2-5, with TRBD1 matching 7 bases. Per germline, CDR1 MNHEY and CDR2 SMNVEV (reference sequence). The CDR3 totals 15 residues. V was pared by 6 bases and J by 4 bases, with 11 bases of the junction left unmatched.

This clone was recorded once. V and J are TRBV4-3 and TRBJ1-1; D possibly corresponds to TRBD1 (6 bases). V lost 1 base and J 8 bases, leaving 14 bases between the germline ends. Per germline, CDR1 LGHNA and CDR2 YSLEER. The CDR3 runs 14 residues. Written as DNA, the CDR3 is TGCGCCAGCAGCCAAGTTCCAGGGGCTAGGGAAGCTTTCTTT. It codes for CASSQVPGAREAFF.

The genes are TRBV7-8 and TRBJ1-2; 11 bases fit TRBD1. Germline V gene sequence: CDR1 SGHVS, CDR2 FQNEAQ. Trimming cost V 6 bases and J 8 bases; bases outside gene matches: 5. The CDR3 runs 13 residues. CDR3 loop: CASRGDRGGGYTF. The DNA of the CDR3 is TGTGCCAGCAGAGGGGACAGGGGGGGCGGCTACACCTTC.

This clone was picked up one time. This sequence joins TRBV11-2 and TRBJ2-7, with a tentative D call TRBD1 (5 bases). This CDR3 contains 16 residues. Germline V gene lookup returns CDR1 SGHAT and CDR2 FQNNGV. The V end was cut by 1 base, the J end by 1 base, with 14 bases between. CDR3 residues: CASSLGPGIDSYEQYF. The CDR3 DNA follows: TGTGCCAGCAGCTTAGGGCCAGGGATTGATTCCTACGAGCAGTACTTC.

The chain uses TRBV5-6 and TRBJ1-1; D unresolved. V was shortened by 2 bases and J by 0 bases, with 14 bases between the two germline ends. CDR3 length: 16 amino acids. CDR1 SGHDT and CDR2 YYEEEE come from the germline V gene. The CDR3 DNA reads TGTGCCAGCAGCTTCGAGGGATATAGTATGAACACTGAAGCTTTCTTT. This translates into CASSFEGYSMNTEAFF.

This chain uses TRBV6-6 with TRBJ2-7; no firm D call. The CDR3 extends over 15 amino acids. V shed 5 bases and J shed 3 bases, with 17 bases lying between them. Looked up from germline, CDR1 is MNHNY and CDR2 is SVGAGI (reference sequence). CDR3 residues: CASSTTGEPGYEQYF. The CDR3, as DNA: TGTGCCAGCAGTACAACTGGAGAACCGGGCTACGAGCAGTACTTC.

The chain employs TRBV2 and TRBJ2-7, with D perhaps TRBD1 (6 bases). The CDR3 length is 14 residues. Trimming took 7 bases from V and 0 from J, leaving 13 bases between them. Per germline, CDR1 SNHLY and CDR2 FYNNEI. The chain's CDR3 is CASILQGSSYEQYF. The CDR3 DNA follows: TGTGCCAGCATTCTACAGGGATCCTCCTACGAGCAGTACTTC.

This chain connects TRBV14 to TRBJ2-7; 7 nucleotides align to TRBD2. Unmatched junction bases numbered 9, after V lost 4 bases and J lost 0 bases. The CDR3 contains 16 residues. Per the germline V gene, CDR1 is SGHDN and CDR2 is FVKESK. CDR3 amino acids: CASSLNKAGPSYEQYF. The CDR3 DNA follows: TGTGCCAGCAGCCTGAACAAAGCGGGGCCCTCCTACGAGCAGTACTTC.

In DNA form, the CDR3 reads TGTGCCAGCAGTTTATCAGTTGGAGAACTTAACAATGAGCAGTTCTTC. Protein sequence: CASSLSVGELNNEQFF. The chain employs TRBV27 and TRBJ2-1; D gene unclear. The ends were cut back, 0 bases at V and 5 bases at J, with 14 bases in the middle. Germline values: CDR1 MNHEY, CDR2 SMNVEV (reference sequence). This CDR3 is built from 16 residues.

The chain links TRBV6-5 to TRBJ2-4; no clear D. Per the germline V gene, CDR1 is MNHEY and CDR2 is SVGAGI. V shed 6 bases and J shed 7 bases, with 16 bases lying between them. The CDR3 runs 14 residues. The CDR3 region has the DNA TGTGCCAGCAGACCTAAAGCGCGTGGGAACATTCAGTACTTC. It is translated as CASRPKARGNIQYF.

In DNA form, the CDR3 reads TGTGCCAGCAGCTTAGCGCACCAGGCCTACGAGCAGTACTTC. Translated, it gives CASSLAHQAYEQYF. The J gene is TRBJ2-7, the V gene TRBV7-9; no clear D gene. Germline CDR1 reads SEHNR; CDR2 reads FQNEAQ (reference sequence). Deletions cut 0 bases from V and 2 bases from J, with 8 bases between. The CDR3 loop spans 14 amino acids. Based on the CDR3 plus reference TRBV7-9 and TRBJ2-7, the full variable domain is DTGVSQNPRHKITKRGQNVTFRCDPISEHNRLYWYRQTLGQGPEFLTYFQNEAQLEKSRLLSDRFSAERPKGSFSTLEIQRTEQGDSAMYLCASSLAHQAYEQYFGPGTRLTVT.

This chain uses TRBV4-2 with TRBJ1-1; TRBD1 aligns across 7 bases. CDR3 length: 18 amino acids. Per germline, CDR1 LGHNA and CDR2 YNFKEQ. V dropped 2 bases and J dropped 0; count of bases not matched to a gene: 12. CDR3 nucleotides: TGTGCCAGCAGCCAACAATACAGGGGCGGAGAGATGAACACTGAAGCTTTCTTT. Residues: CASSQQYRGGEMNTEAFF.

The rearrangement joins TRBV7-9 to TRBJ1-1, with D uncertain. This CDR3 is built from 11 residues. V gave up 5 bases and J gave up 8 bases, with 9 bases separating them. The germline V gene has CDR1 SEHNR and CDR2 FQNEAQ (reference sequence). The CDR3 nucleotides read TGTGCCAGCAGCCGAGTAGTGGAAGCTTTCTTT. Amino acids: CASSRVVEAFF.

The J gene is TRBJ1-4, the V gene TRBV19; TRBD1 aligns across 8 bases. Germline CDR1 reads LNHDA; CDR2 reads SQIVND (reference sequence). This CDR3 has 17 amino acids. The trim removed 3 bases at V and 1 base at J, leaving 7 bases unmatched. The DNA of the CDR3 is TGTGCCAGTAGTATGCCCCGACAGGGGTTAACTAATGAAAAACTGTTTTTT. Amino acids: CASSMPRQGLTNEKLFF.

This chain connects TRBV7-3 to TRBJ2-1; tentatively, D is TRBD1 (7 bases). Germline V gene lookup returns CDR1 SGHTA and CDR2 FQGTGA. CDR3 length: 16 amino acids. V dropped 2 bases and J dropped 2 bases, with 13 bases sitting between them. CDR3: CASSLLAGQPYNEQFF. The CDR3 DNA is TGTGCCAGCAGCTTACTGGCGGGACAGCCCTACAATGAGCAGTTCTTC.

The V gene is TRBV7-8, the J gene TRBJ2-1; tentative D call: TRBD2 (6 bases). CDR3 length equals 17 residues. CDR1 and CDR2 (germline): SGHVS, FQNEAQ. Between the trimmed V and J ends, which lost 4 bases and 4 bases, there was a span of 20 bases. The CDR3: CASSSTLGSGPYNEQFF. The CDR3 coding sequence is TGTGCCAGCAGCTCAACCCTCGGGAGCGGACCATACAATGAGCAGTTCTTC.

The chain carries TRBV19 and TRBJ2-1; TRBD2 matches at 10 bases. The V segment lost 5 bases and the J segment 8 bases; nucleotides outside the gene matches: 12. This CDR3 comprises 16 residues. Looked up from germline, CDR1 is LNHDA and CDR2 is SQIVND (reference sequence). CDR3 loop: CASSRLGLAEGHEQFF. DNA for the CDR3: TGTGCCAGTAGTCGACTAGGACTAGCGGAAGGGCATGAGCAGTTCTTC.

This chain uses TRBV5-5 with TRBJ2-1; 10 positions match TRBD1. The CDR3 totals 15 residues. Per the germline V gene, CDR1 is SGHKS and CDR2 is YYEKEE (reference sequence). Losses at the gene ends were 5 bases for V and 4 bases for J; bases not matched to a gene: 6. CDR3 residues: CASRFRDRGYNEQFF. The CDR3 DNA is TGTGCCAGCAGATTCCGGGACAGGGGTTACAATGAGCAGTTCTTC.

V is TRBV9 and J is TRBJ1-3; no firm D call. This CDR3 contains 15 residues. Germline V gene lookup returns CDR1 SGDLS and CDR2 YYNGEE. The V and J ends lost 0 bases and 0 bases respectively, with 7 bases between them. The CDR3 DNA reads TGTGCCAGCAGCGTAGAAGGGAGCTCTGGAAACACCATATATTTT. Protein product: CASSVEGSSGNTIYF.